This is a list of T cell receptor beta chains from one sample in a study of molecular identifiers for immune sequencing clone quantification. A single record per CDR3 protein comes from TCRdb applying MiXCR to the PCR reads. The sample carries over 85,000 distinct CDR3 sequences, 21% recorded once. The sample was naive CD8+ T cells from blood, with Jurkat cell RNA spiked in. These receptors all stem from a human donor in good health. Some libraries in this study had Jurkat cell RNA spiked in. The CDR3 runs from the conserved cysteine through the conserved F or W. Each record gives: clone size, J gene, D gene, V gene, CDR3 protein, CDR3 DNA. D genes are given only for firm matches. Where a row states a size, it is once, few, many or the class of an expanded clone; other rows omit it.

abundance: many
j_gene: TRBJ1-2
d_gene: TRBD1
v_gene: TRBV12-3/TRBV12-4
CDR3aa: CASSPPDGTGGLGYTF
CDR3nt: TGTGCCAGCAGTCCACCGGATGGGACAGGGGGCCTGGGCTACACCTTC

abundance: many
j_gene: TRBJ1-3
d_gene: -
v_gene: TRBV3-1
CDR3aa: CASSQGTPGNTIYF
CDR3nt: TGTGCCAGCAGCCAAGGGACACCAGGAAACACCATATATTTT

abundance: many
j_gene: TRBJ1-1
d_gene: -
v_gene: TRBV9
CDR3aa: CASSVATGQGTEAFF
CDR3nt: TGTGCCAGCAGCGTAGCTACAGGGCAGGGGACTGAAGCTTTCTTT

abundance: -
j_gene: TRBJ2-7
d_gene: TRBD2
v_gene: TRBV3-1
CDR3aa: CASSQVGGREYEQYF
CDR3nt: TGTGCCAGCAGCCAAGTGGGCGGGAGAGAGTACGAGCAGTACTTC

abundance: -
j_gene: TRBJ1-2
d_gene: -
v_gene: TRBV27
CDR3aa: CASSLSPGGGYTF
CDR3nt: TGTGCCAGCAGTTTGTCCCCTGGGGGTGGCTACACCTTC

abundance: -
j_gene: TRBJ1-1
d_gene: -
v_gene: TRBV7-9
CDR3aa: CASSLASESIAFF
CDR3nt: TGTGCCAGCAGCTTAGCGAGCGAGAGTATAGCTTTCTTT

abundance: many
j_gene: TRBJ2-7
d_gene: -
v_gene: TRBV6-6
CDR3aa: CASTETGYEQYF
CDR3nt: TGTGCCAGCACAGAAACAGGGTACGAGCAGTACTTC

abundance: -
j_gene: TRBJ2-7
d_gene: -
v_gene: TRBV3-1
CDR3aa: CASSQVVRQNSYEQYF
CDR3nt: TGTGCCAGCAGCCAAGTGGTCCGACAGAACTCCTACGAGCAGTACTTC

abundance: -
j_gene: TRBJ2-3
d_gene: -
v_gene: TRBV5-6
CDR3aa: CASSLKISEMGDTQYF
CDR3nt: TGTGCCAGCAGCTTGAAAATTAGCGAGATGGGGGATACGCAGTATTTT

abundance: -
j_gene: TRBJ1-1
d_gene: -
v_gene: TRBV19
CDR3aa: CASSVVNTEAFF
CDR3nt: TGTGCCAGTAGTGTCGTGAACACTGAAGCTTTCTTT

abundance: -
j_gene: TRBJ2-7
d_gene: TRBD1
v_gene: TRBV27
CDR3aa: CASSLRQGATYEQYF
CDR3nt: TGTGCCAGCAGTTTGAGACAGGGGGCTACCTACGAGCAGTACTTC

abundance: many
j_gene: TRBJ1-1
d_gene: -
v_gene: TRBV12-3/TRBV12-4
CDR3aa: CASSSSGYTEAFF
CDR3nt: TGTGCCAGCAGTTCCTCGGGTTACACTGAAGCTTTCTTT

abundance: many
j_gene: TRBJ1-1
d_gene: -
v_gene: TRBV21-1
CDR3aa: CASSKGDSPGAFF
CDR3nt: TGTGCCAGCAGCAAAGGGGACAGCCCAGGAGCTTTCTTT

abundance: many
j_gene: TRBJ1-1
d_gene: -
v_gene: TRBV20-1
CDR3aa: CSARDLGDPTEAFF
CDR3nt: TGCAGTGCTAGAGACCTTGGGGATCCCACTGAAGCTTTCTTT

abundance: many
j_gene: TRBJ1-5
d_gene: -
v_gene: TRBV6-5
CDR3aa: CASQSGSGQPQHF
CDR3nt: TGTGCCAGCCAGTCGGGGTCAGGTCAGCCCCAGCATTTT

abundance: -
j_gene: TRBJ2-3
d_gene: -
v_gene: TRBV4-3
CDR3aa: CASSPGTVRGGTDTQYF
CDR3nt: TGCGCCAGCAGCCCGGGCACGGTGAGGGGGGGCACAGATACGCAGTATTTT

abundance: -
j_gene: TRBJ2-2
d_gene: -
v_gene: TRBV6-5
CDR3aa: CASSPDGGAGELSF
CDR3nt: TGTGCCAGCAGTCCCGACGGAGGTGCCGGGGAGCTGTCTTTT

abundance: many
j_gene: TRBJ1-5
d_gene: -
v_gene: TRBV12-3/TRBV12-4
CDR3aa: CASRPGGSYQPQHF
CDR3nt: TGTGCCAGCAGACCCGGGGGCTCCTATCAGCCCCAGCATTTT

abundance: many
j_gene: TRBJ2-3
d_gene: TRBD1
v_gene: TRBV7-9
CDR3aa: CASRPTGGNPTDTQYF
CDR3nt: TGTGCCAGCAGACCAACAGGGGGTAACCCCACAGATACGCAGTATTTT

abundance: many
j_gene: TRBJ2-3
d_gene: -
v_gene: TRBV6-2/TRBV6-3
CDR3aa: CASSYVGTITDTQYF
CDR3nt: TGTGCCAGCAGTTACGTCGGGACCATAACAGATACGCAGTATTTT

abundance: many
j_gene: TRBJ2-3
d_gene: TRBD2
v_gene: TRBV19
CDR3aa: CASSIARLAIGTDTQYF
CDR3nt: TGTGCCAGTAGTATAGCGCGACTAGCGATTGGTACAGATACGCAGTATTTT

abundance: -
j_gene: TRBJ2-3
d_gene: -
v_gene: TRBV12-3/TRBV12-4
CDR3aa: CASSLFLARDTDTHYF
CDR3nt: TGTGCCAGCAGTTTATTTCTAGCGAGGGACACAGATACGCACTATTTT

abundance: many
j_gene: TRBJ1-1
d_gene: -
v_gene: TRBV9
CDR3aa: CASSVWVGDTEAFF
CDR3nt: TGTGCCAGCAGCGTTTGGGTCGGGGATACTGAAGCTTTCTTT

abundance: -
j_gene: TRBJ1-2
d_gene: -
v_gene: TRBV7-2
CDR3aa: CASSLPGIDYGYTF
CDR3nt: TGTGCCAGCAGCTTACCAGGCATCGACTATGGCTACACCTTC

abundance: many
j_gene: TRBJ2-5
d_gene: TRBD2
v_gene: TRBV29-1
CDR3aa: CSVAPGLAQETQYF
CDR3nt: TGCAGCGTCGCACCGGGACTAGCTCAAGAGACCCAGTACTTC

abundance: -
j_gene: TRBJ1-1
d_gene: TRBD1
v_gene: TRBV12-3/TRBV12-4
CDR3aa: CASSLQGAAEAFF
CDR3nt: TGTGCCAGCAGTTTGCAGGGGGCCGCTGAAGCTTTCTTT

abundance: many
j_gene: TRBJ2-3
d_gene: TRBD2
v_gene: TRBV27
CDR3aa: CASSPGTSGSTDTQYF
CDR3nt: TGTGCCAGCAGTCCCGGGACTAGCGGAAGCACAGATACGCAGTATTTT

abundance: few
j_gene: TRBJ2-7
d_gene: -
v_gene: TRBV7-2
CDR3aa: CASSRWGSEQYF
CDR3nt: TGTGCCAGCAGCCGATGGGGTAGCGAGCAGTACTTC

abundance: -
j_gene: TRBJ2-7
d_gene: TRBD1
v_gene: TRBV20-1
CDR3aa: CSGRDRLSYEQYF
CDR3nt: TGCAGTGGTCGGGACAGACTCTCCTACGAGCAGTACTTC

abundance: many
j_gene: TRBJ1-1
d_gene: -
v_gene: TRBV5-1
CDR3aa: CASSSSGSDGTEAFF
CDR3nt: TGCGCCAGCAGCTCCTCAGGGAGTGATGGCACTGAAGCTTTCTTT

abundance: many
j_gene: TRBJ2-6
d_gene: TRBD1
v_gene: TRBV28
CDR3aa: CASSSRTGLVPSPGANVLTF
CDR3nt: TGTGCCAGCAGTTCCAGGACAGGGTTAGTGCCATCACCTGGGGCCAACGTCCTGACTTTC

abundance: -
j_gene: TRBJ2-2
d_gene: TRBD2
v_gene: TRBV11-2
CDR3aa: CASSFGLAGNTGELFF
CDR3nt: TGTGCCAGCAGCTTCGGACTAGCGGGGAACACCGGGGAGCTGTTTTTT

abundance: many
j_gene: TRBJ2-7
d_gene: -
v_gene: TRBV29-1
CDR3aa: CSVRMGGSYEQYF
CDR3nt: TGCAGCGTTCGGATGGGGGGTTCCTACGAGCAGTACTTC

abundance: few
j_gene: TRBJ1-1
d_gene: -
v_gene: TRBV9
CDR3aa: CASSPEGGKNTEAFF
CDR3nt: TGTGCCAGCAGCCCTGAGGGGGGAAAAAACACTGAAGCTTTCTTT

abundance: many
j_gene: TRBJ1-1
d_gene: -
v_gene: TRBV19
CDR3aa: CASSTASNTEAFF
CDR3nt: TGTGCCAGTAGTACCGCCTCGAACACTGAAGCTTTCTTT

abundance: many
j_gene: TRBJ2-7
d_gene: TRBD1
v_gene: TRBV4-2
CDR3aa: CASSPPPGQSSYEQYF
CDR3nt: TGTGCCAGCAGCCCGCCACCGGGACAGAGCTCCTACGAGCAGTACTTC

abundance: many
j_gene: TRBJ1-5
d_gene: -
v_gene: TRBV7-9
CDR3aa: CASSLGGPNQPQHF
CDR3nt: TGTGCCAGCAGCTTAGGAGGACCCAATCAGCCCCAGCATTTT

abundance: many
j_gene: TRBJ2-3
d_gene: TRBD2
v_gene: TRBV13
CDR3aa: CASSQLAGVEADTQYF
CDR3nt: TGTGCCAGCAGCCAACTAGCGGGAGTTGAGGCAGATACGCAGTATTTT

abundance: many
j_gene: TRBJ2-3
d_gene: -
v_gene: TRBV5-6
CDR3aa: CASSWGVGIDTQYF
CDR3nt: TGTGCCAGCAGCTGGGGTGTGGGGATAGATACGCAGTATTTT

abundance: few
j_gene: TRBJ1-5
d_gene: -
v_gene: TRBV12-3/TRBV12-4
CDR3aa: CATSIGGWNQPQHF
CDR3nt: TGTGCCACCTCGATAGGGGGGTGGAATCAGCCCCAGCATTTT

abundance: many
j_gene: TRBJ2-2
d_gene: -
v_gene: TRBV6-5
CDR3aa: CASSSTNTGELFF
CDR3nt: TGTGCCAGCAGTTCTACGAACACCGGGGAGCTGTTTTTT

abundance: many
j_gene: TRBJ2-3
d_gene: TRBD1
v_gene: TRBV6-2/TRBV6-3
CDR3aa: CASSYPTGTGLTDTQYF
CDR3nt: TGTGCCAGCAGTTACCCAACCGGGACAGGCCTCACAGATACGCAGTATTTT

abundance: few
j_gene: TRBJ2-5
d_gene: -
v_gene: TRBV7-9
CDR3aa: CASSLAIQGPQGTQYF
CDR3nt: TGTGCCAGCAGCTTAGCGATCCAGGGTCCCCAGGGGACCCAGTACTTC

abundance: many
j_gene: TRBJ2-7
d_gene: TRBD1
v_gene: TRBV4-1
CDR3aa: CASSQDPTTGDEQYF
CDR3nt: TGCGCCAGCAGCCAAGATCCGACAACAGGGGACGAGCAGTACTTC